This TCR beta chain is drawn from a study of beta chain features in type 1 diabetes. The study reverse transcribed the entire isolated RNA, so it sequenced expressed TCRB transcripts. Sequencing of naive, central memory and regulatory T cell samples gave an average of roughly 3.4 million reads. TCRdb's table, derived via immunoSEQ multiplex PCR, lists solely in-frame clones and lacks some. The sample shows roughly 280,000 clones, around 25% of them seen only once. Notes on the study in general: Shorter TCRB CDR3s, moderately but significantly so, marked every one of the four CD4+ subsets in Type 1 diabetes patients. In comparison with healthy donors, patients had naive, central memory and Treg TCRB repertoires that appeared more similar.

Comments on this clone: Its antigen is as yet unknown.

CDR1 MNHEY and CDR2 SMNVEV come from the germline V gene (reference sequence). V lost 6 bases and J lost 0, with 12 bases in between. This CDR3 has 15 amino acids. The genes are TRBV27 and TRBJ2-1, with D maybe TRBD1 (6 bases). The sequenced material came from naive CD4+ T cells from blood. The TCR sequence derives from a young woman with type 1 diabetes. Here the CDR3 reads CASRPQGISYNEQFF. CDR3 nucleotide sequence: TGTGCCAGCAGGCCTCAGGGGATCTCCTACAATGAGCAGTTCTTC.